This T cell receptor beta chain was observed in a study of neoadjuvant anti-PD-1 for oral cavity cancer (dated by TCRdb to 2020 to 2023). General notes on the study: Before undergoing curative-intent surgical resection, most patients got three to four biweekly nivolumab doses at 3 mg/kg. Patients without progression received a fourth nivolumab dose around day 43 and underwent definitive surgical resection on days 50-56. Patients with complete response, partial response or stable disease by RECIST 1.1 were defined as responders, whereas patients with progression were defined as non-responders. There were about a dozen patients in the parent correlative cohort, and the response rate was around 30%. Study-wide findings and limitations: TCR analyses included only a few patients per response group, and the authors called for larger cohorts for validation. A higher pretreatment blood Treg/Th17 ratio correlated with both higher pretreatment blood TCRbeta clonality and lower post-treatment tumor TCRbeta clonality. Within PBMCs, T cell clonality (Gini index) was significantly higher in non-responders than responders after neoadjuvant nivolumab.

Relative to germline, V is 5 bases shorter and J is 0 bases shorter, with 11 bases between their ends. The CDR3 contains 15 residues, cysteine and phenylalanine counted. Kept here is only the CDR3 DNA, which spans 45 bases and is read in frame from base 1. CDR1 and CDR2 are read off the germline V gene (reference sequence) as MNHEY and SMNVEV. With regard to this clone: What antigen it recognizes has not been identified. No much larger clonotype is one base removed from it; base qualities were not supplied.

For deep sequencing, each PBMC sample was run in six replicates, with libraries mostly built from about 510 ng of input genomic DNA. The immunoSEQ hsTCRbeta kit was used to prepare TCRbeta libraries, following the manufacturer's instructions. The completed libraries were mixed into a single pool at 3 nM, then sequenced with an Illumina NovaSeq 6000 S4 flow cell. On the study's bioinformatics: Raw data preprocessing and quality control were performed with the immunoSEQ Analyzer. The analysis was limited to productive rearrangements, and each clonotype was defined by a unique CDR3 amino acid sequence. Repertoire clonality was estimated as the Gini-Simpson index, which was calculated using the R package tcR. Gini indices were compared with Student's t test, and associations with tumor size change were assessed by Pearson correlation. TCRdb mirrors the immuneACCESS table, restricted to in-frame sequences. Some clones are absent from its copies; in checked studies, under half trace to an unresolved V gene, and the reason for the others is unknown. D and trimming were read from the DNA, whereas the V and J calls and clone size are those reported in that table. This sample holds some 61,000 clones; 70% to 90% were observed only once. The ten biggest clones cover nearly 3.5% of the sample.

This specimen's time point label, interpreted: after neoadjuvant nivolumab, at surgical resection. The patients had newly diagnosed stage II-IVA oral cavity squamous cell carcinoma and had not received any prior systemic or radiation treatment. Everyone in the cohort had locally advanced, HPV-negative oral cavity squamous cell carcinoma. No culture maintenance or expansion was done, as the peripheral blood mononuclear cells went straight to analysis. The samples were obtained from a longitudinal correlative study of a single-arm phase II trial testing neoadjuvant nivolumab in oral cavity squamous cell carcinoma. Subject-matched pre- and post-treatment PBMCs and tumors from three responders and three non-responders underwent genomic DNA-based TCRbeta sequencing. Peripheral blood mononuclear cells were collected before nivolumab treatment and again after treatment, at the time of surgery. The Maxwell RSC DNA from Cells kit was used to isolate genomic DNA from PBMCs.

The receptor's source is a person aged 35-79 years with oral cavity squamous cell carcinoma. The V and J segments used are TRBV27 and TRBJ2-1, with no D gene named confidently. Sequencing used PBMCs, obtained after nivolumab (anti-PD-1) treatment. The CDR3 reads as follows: CASSPSTGSYNEQFF. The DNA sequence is TGTGCCAGCAGTCCTAGTACTGGCTCCTACAATGAGCAGTTCTTC.